The clone carrying this TCR delta chain is judged medium-sized (0.01 to 0.1%). The sample contains more than one DNA sequence encoding this CDR3. This entry belongs to a study of gamma-delta T cells after stem cell transplantation. V was pared by 0 bases and J by 2 bases, with 25 bases between. CDR3 length: 18 residues. CDR1 is TVYSNPD and CDR2 is GDNSRS in the germline V gene (reference sequence). TCRdb re-processed the RT-PCR reads using CATT. The repertoire holds some 2,000 delta-chain clones, with roughly 5.1% as singletons. V usage is TRDV3 and J usage is TRDJ1, with D maybe TRDD3 (5 bases). The sample comprised gamma-delta T cells. The TCR originated in a human donor. It is not recorded whose cells these are; they may come from a transplant donor. CDR3 residues: CAFSPWRPGAILTDKLIF. CDR3 sequence (DNA): TGTGCCTTTAGCCCGTGGAGACCGGGGGCAATACTGACCGATAAACTCATCTTT.